The clone carrying this T cell receptor beta chain has just a few counts. Its antigen is not known. The sample comes from a study of vaccination and CD4 T cells after COVID-19. The study, taken as a whole, reports: In convalescent patients, 304 of 307 vaccine-specific clones were mono-reactive for SARS-CoV-2 spike. For convalescent patients, a median 86.3% of reactive clones surfaced exclusively after vaccination. A nonsignificant median increase from about 20 to 38 SARS-CoV-2-reactive clonotypes was observed.

The Oncomine TCR Beta short-read assay sequenced DNA from cultured CD4+ T cells. TCRdb re-called the PCR reads with MiXCR, one entry per CDR3 protein. This sample has under 25,000 distinct CDR3 sequences, with 58% found just once. Treatment: approximately 9-day PBMC culture with coronavirus spike peptide pools or control peptides (ViraFEST assay). V was trimmed by 2 bases and J by 6 bases, leaving 10 bases between them. The CDR3 covers 13 residues. Germline CDR1 reads LGHNA; CDR2 reads YSLEER. V usage is TRBV4-3 and J usage is TRBJ1-1, with D hard to call. Sequences were obtained from CD4+ T cells from blood, cultured in vitro. The TCR sequence derives from a human donor who had recovered from COVID-19. The CDR3 nucleotides are TGCGCCAGCAGCCAACTAGGTGGCCCTGAAGCTTTCTTT. It yields the protein CASSQLGGPEAFF.